This is a list of T cell receptor beta chains from one sample in a study of blood T cells in healthy people across ages. TCRdb processed the 5' RACE reads anew with MiXCR; each CDR3 protein has one entry. The repertoire holds fewer than 2,000,000 distinct CDR3 sequences, about 35% seen once, with around 10% in the top ten. Sequences were obtained from blood. These receptors were obtained from a young woman in good health. Both conserved end residues are part of each CDR3.

>TRBJ2-3|TRBV14
CASSQEGPIDTQYF
>TRBJ2-1|TRBV20-1
CSARGATTYNEQFF
>TRBJ1-1|TRBV20-1
CSARDQRGTLGRNTEAFF
>TRBJ1-2|TRBV25-1
CASNRQGASDYTF
>TRBJ1-5|TRBV5-1
CAGSLEPRDSNQPQHF
>TRBJ2-2|TRBV5-1
CASSFPSGGPNTGELFF
>TRBJ2-2|TRBV18
CASTTGGNTGELFF
>TRBJ2-3|TRBV28
CASSTRTSGRTRQVPDTQYF
>TRBJ1-2|TRBV5-6
CASTDRVNYGYTF
>TRBJ2-7|TRBV29-1
CSVEEGVAACLVCSYEQYF
>TRBJ2-4|TRBV5-1
CASSLGASGIWEQYF
>TRBJ2-3|TRBV12-3/TRBV12-4
CASSLGGSGCTDTQYF
>TRBJ1-5|TRBV20-1
CSAPGGNQPQHF
>TRBJ2-3|TRBV7-2
CASSFRLVGGGSTDTQYF